The rows below give T cell receptor beta chains drawn from one sample of a study of cytotoxic CD8 clonotypes in ibrutinib-treated CLL. Produced via immunoSEQ multiplex PCR; TCRdb's table is partial and in-frame only. The repertoire holds about 200,000 clones, with nearly 80% as singletons. The sample was PBMCs, taken after 12 months of ibrutinib treatment. The receptor set was obtained from a human donor with chronic lymphocytic leukemia. The CDR3 runs from the conserved cysteine through the conserved F or W. D genes are given only for firm matches. Rows may omit the clone size; those that give it use once, few, many or a size class.

j_call | clone_size | d_call | v_call | cdr3_aa | cdr3_nt
TRBJ2-7 | . | . | TRBV20-1 | CSAYTGYEQYF | TGCAGTGCTTACACCGGTTACGAGCAGTACTTC
TRBJ1-4 | . | . | TRBV28 | CASSSNGGTNEKLFF | TGTGCCAGCAGTTCGAACGGAGGGACTAATGAAAAACTGTTTTTT
TRBJ2-5 | . | . | TRBV5-1 | CASSQPQETQYF | TGCGCCAGCAGCCAGCCCCAAGAGACCCAGTACTTC
TRBJ2-2 | . | . | TRBV5-1 | CASSRTGTGELFF | TGCGCCAGCAGCAGAACGGGCACCGGGGAGCTGTTTTTT
TRBJ2-2 | . | . | TRBV7-8 | CASSHQSSMRAQTGELFF | TGTGCCAGCAGCCACCAATCCAGTATGAGAGCGCAAACCGGGGAGCTGTTTTTT
TRBJ1-2 | . | TRBD1 | TRBV7-9 | CASTLDRGWFGYTF | TGTGCCAGCACGCTGGACAGGGGGTGGTTTGGCTACACCTTC
TRBJ1-2 | . | . | TRBV4-1 | CASSLTIRDGYTF | TGCGCCAGCAGTTTGACAATTAGGGATGGCTACACCTTC
TRBJ1-4 | . | . | TRBV19 | CASSIRGNNEKLFF | TGTGCCAGTAGTATCAGGGGCAATAATGAAAAACTGTTTTTT
TRBJ1-4 | . | . | TRBV27 | CASRGANEKLFF | TGTGCCAGCAGGGGGGCTAATGAAAAACTGTTTTTT
TRBJ1-2 | . | TRBD1 | TRBV10-2 | CASSESRMTGAGGGYTF | TGCGCCAGCAGTGAGTCCAGGATGACAGGGGCGGGTGGTGGCTACACCTTC
TRBJ2-7 | few | . | TRBV18 | CASSPGRGVAYEQYF | TGTGCCAGCTCACCGGGACGAGGGGTAGCCTACGAGCAGTACTTC
TRBJ1-3 | . | . | TRBV6-5 | CASSYSSWNTIYF | TGTGCCAGCAGTTACTCTTCTTGGAACACCATATATTTT
TRBJ1-3 | . | . | TRBV30 | CAWSVAGNTIYF | TGTGCCTGGAGTGTAGCGGGAAACACCATATATTTT
TRBJ2-1 | . | . | TRBV9 | CASSVGLNRRDNEQFF | TGTGCCAGCAGCGTCGGACTCAATAGGAGGGACAATGAGCAGTTCTTC
TRBJ2-5 | . | . | TRBV15 | CATSKSETQYF | TGTGCCACCAGCAAGTCGGAGACCCAGTACTTC
TRBJ2-1 | . | . | TRBV11-2 | CASSLEMGSYNEQFF | TGTGCCAGCAGCTTAGAGATGGGATCCTACAATGAGCAGTTCTTC
TRBJ1-3 | . | . | TRBV5-1 | CASSLEAGSNSGNTIYF | TGCGCCAGCAGCTTGGAAGCAGGGTCTAACTCTGGAAACACCATATATTTT
TRBJ2-5 | . | . | TRBV7-2 | CASSPRDTKTQYF | TGTGCCAGCAGCCCAAGGGACACGAAGACCCAGTACTTC
TRBJ2-7 | . | TRBD2 | TRBV28 | CASSLVTSDYEQYF | TGTGCCAGCAGTTTGGTGACTAGCGACTACGAGCAGTACTTC
TRBJ2-2 | . | TRBD1 | TRBV5-1 | CASSRDRGSTGELFF | TGCGCCAGCAGCCGCGACAGGGGGAGCACCGGGGAGCTGTTTTTT
TRBJ1-5 | . | TRBD1 | TRBV19 | CASGQGVRQPQHF | TGTGCCAGTGGACAGGGGGTCAGGCAGCCCCAGCATTTT
TRBJ1-1 | . | TRBD1 | TRBV5-6 | CASSSRQGNTEAFF | TGTGCCAGCAGCTCCAGACAGGGGAACACTGAAGCTTTCTTT
TRBJ1-4 | few | . | TRBV7-9 | CASSLQGEKLFF | TGTGCCAGCAGCTTACAGGGTGAAAAACTGTTTTTT
TRBJ1-1 | . | . | TRBV7-9 | CASRLSRGTEAFF | TGTGCCAGCAGGCTCTCCCGGGGCACTGAAGCTTTCTTT
TRBJ2-1 | few | . | TRBV19 | CASSIGDGSYNEQFF | TGTGCCAGTAGTATAGGGGACGGCTCCTACAATGAGCAGTTCTTC
TRBJ2-1 | . | . | TRBV9 | CASSATTSGEQFF | TGTGCCAGCAGCGCGACCACTAGTGGTGAGCAGTTCTTC
TRBJ2-1 | . | . | TRBV18 | CASSLENEQFF | TGTGCCAGCTCATTAGAAAATGAGCAGTTCTTC
TRBJ1-5 | . | . | TRBV30 | CAWSVRGGRNQPQHF | TGTGCCTGGAGTGTACGAGGGGGTCGCAATCAGCCCCAGCATTTT
TRBJ1-2 | . | . | TRBV21-1 | CASSRPGTGRPWNYGYTF | TGTGCCAGCAGCAGACCGGGGACAGGGAGACCCTGGAACTATGGCTACACCTTC